This T cell receptor beta chain was retrieved from a study of blood T cells in healthy people across ages. It was with a sample-barcoded 5' primer and a J-beta primer mix that a second PCR of roughly 7 to 12 cycles was run. The template-switch adaptor, which had 12 random nucleotides, put a tag on each cDNA molecule. TCRdb re-called the 5' RACE reads with MiXCR, one entry per CDR3 protein. This table holds about 1.8 million distinct CDR3 sequences, 40% to 55% found once. Sequences were obtained from blood. The TCR comes from a middle-aged woman in good health.

The CDR3 protein is CASGTLAASEQYF. Written as DNA, the CDR3 is TGTGCCAGCGGGACACTCGCGGCCTCCGAGCAGTACTTC. The chain carries TRBV28 and TRBJ2-7, with D perhaps TRBD1 (6 bases). CDR1 is MDHEN and CDR2 is SYDVKM in the germline V gene. The CDR3 consists of 13 residues. Trimming pared 8 bases from V and 6 bases from J, leaving 17 bases between.